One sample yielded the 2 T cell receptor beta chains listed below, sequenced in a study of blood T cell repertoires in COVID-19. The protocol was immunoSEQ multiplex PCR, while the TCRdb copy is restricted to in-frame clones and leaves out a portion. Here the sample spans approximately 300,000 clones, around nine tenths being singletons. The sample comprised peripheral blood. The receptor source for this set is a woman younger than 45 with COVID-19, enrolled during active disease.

The DNA of the CDR3 is TGTGCCAGTAGTATCGGGACTAGCGGTACAGATACGCAGTATTTT. Protein: CASSIGTSGTDTQYF. This chain uses TRBV19 with TRBJ2-3; 11 bases align to TRBD2. The CDR3 is 15 amino acids. From germline, CDR1 is LNHDA and CDR2 SQIVND (reference sequence). The ends lost 3 bases at V and 3 bases at J; junction bases unmatched: 2.

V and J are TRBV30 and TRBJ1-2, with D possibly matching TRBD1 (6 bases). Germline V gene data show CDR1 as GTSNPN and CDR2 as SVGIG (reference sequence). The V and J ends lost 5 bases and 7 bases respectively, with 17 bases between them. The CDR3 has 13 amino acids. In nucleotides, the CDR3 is TGTGCCTGGTCGGGGGGGCTGAGTCGTGGCTACACCTTC. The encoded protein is CAWSGGLSRGYTF.